These 26 T cell receptor beta chains were all obtained from the same sample, sequenced in a study of T-cell reconstitution after alpha-beta-depleted transplantation in children. For TCRbeta, the library was prepared with unique molecular identifiers. TCRdb analysed the PCR reads with MiXCR anew, one entry per CDR3 protein. The sample consists of some 550,000 distinct CDR3 sequences, around 20% of them appearing once. The specimen comprised PBMCs from the stem cell graft donor, sampled from the stem cell graft. The receptors derive from a human donor who donated a stem cell graft to a child with acute lymphoblastic leukemia.

In its sample, this clonotype was seen many times. The chain combines TRBV7-9 with TRBJ2-3; 9 bases map to TRBD2. The CDR3 extends over 14 amino acids. V shed 4 bases and J 1 base; nucleotides not matched to a gene: 0. Germline V gene lookup returns CDR1 SEHNR and CDR2 FQNEAQ (reference sequence). The CDR3: CASSWTSGTDTQYF. DNA of the CDR3: TGTGCCAGCAGCTGGACTAGCGGCACAGATACGCAGTATTTT.

This clonotype was observed a handful of times. This chain connects TRBV12-3 or TRBV12-4 to TRBJ2-6; TRBD1 aligns across 7 bases. The CDR3 length is 17 residues. V lost 6 bases, J lost 1 base, and 9 bases stayed unmatched. CDR3 sequence (DNA): TGTGCCAGCAGAGAGAAGGGGGCGCAATCTGGGGCCAACGTCCTGACTTTC. It specifies CASREKGAQSGANVLTF.

This clonotype was seen only once. The rearrangement joins TRBV25-1 to TRBJ1-2; no reliable D call. From germline, CDR1 is MGHDK and CDR2 SYGVNS. The CDR3 extends over 14 amino acids. V was clipped by 5 bases and J by 5 bases, with 15 bases between them. The CDR3 is CASSPVMGGYGYTF. The CDR3 coding sequence is TGTGCCAGCAGTCCAGTGATGGGTGGGTATGGCTACACCTTC.

J is TRBJ2-5 and V is TRBV5-1; D gene ambiguous. The CDR3 consists of 12 residues. The germline V gene has CDR1 SGHRS and CDR2 YFSETQ. The ends were cut back, 4 bases at V and 2 bases at J, with 6 bases in the middle. Here the CDR3 reads CASSTTQETQYF. The CDR3 DNA reads as TGCGCCAGCAGCACGACTCAAGAGACCCAGTACTTC.

V usage is TRBV29-1 and J usage is TRBJ2-1, with 7 bases fitting TRBD1. Germline V gives CDR1 SQVTM, CDR2 ANQGSEA. V dropped 5 bases and J dropped 0; count of bases not matched to a gene: 7. CDR3 length equals 15 residues. The CDR3 loop reads CSVRNRDSSYNEQFF. As DNA, the CDR3 is TGCAGCGTTCGCAACCGGGACAGCTCCTACAATGAGCAGTTCTTC.

The chain joins TRBV12-3 or TRBV12-4 to TRBJ2-3; 8 bases line up with TRBD2. The CDR3 has 17 residues. The V gene end was trimmed by 3 bases and the J gene end by 1 base; junction bases not matched to a gene: 9. CDR3 residues: CASSFPGRAFGTDTQYF. As DNA, the CDR3 is TGTGCCAGCAGTTTTCCCGGGAGGGCCTTTGGCACAGATACGCAGTATTTT.

The chain couples TRBV5-1 to TRBJ1-5; the match to TRBD1 covers 10 bases. Germline V gives CDR1 SGHRS, CDR2 YFSETQ. CDR3 length: 15 residues. Trimming cost V 0 bases and J 6 bases; bases outside gene matches: 3. The CDR3, as DNA: TGCGCCAGCAGCTTGGGACAGGGGGCAAGTCAGCCCCAGCATTTT. Translation gives CASSLGQGASQPQHF.

As regards this clonotype: Compared with germline, one end of the junction differs, possibly owing to a read error. The rearrangement links TRBV12-3 or TRBV12-4 to TRBJ2-1; 13 bases are a match to TRBD2. The CDR3 length is 18 residues. The CDR3: CTSSLGLAGVSSYNEQFF. CDR3 sequence (DNA): TGTACCAGCAGTTTAGGACTAGCGGGGGTAAGCTCCTACAATGAGCAGTTCTTC.

This clonotype was recorded a few times. The chain uses TRBV12-3 or TRBV12-4 and TRBJ2-1, with 13 bases that match TRBD2. V trimming: 6 bases; J trimming: 4 bases; junction bases outside the gene matches: 3. The CDR3 is 15 residues long. The CDR3 sequence is CASSWGLAGYNEQFF. The CDR3 nucleotides read TGTGCCAGCAGCTGGGGACTAGCGGGGTACAATGAGCAGTTCTTC.

The CDR3 region has the DNA TGTGCCAGCAGCCCGGATACTAGCGGGAGGCGCACAGATACGCAGTATTTT. Its protein is CASSPDTSGRRTDTQYF. The chain uses TRBV3-1 and TRBJ2-3; 12 nucleotides align to TRBD2. CDR3 length: 17 residues. V dropped 4 bases and J dropped 1; count of bases not matched to a gene: 6. CDR1 and CDR2 (germline): LGHDT, YNNKEL (reference sequence).

This clonotype came up many times. The rearrangement uses TRBV20-1 and TRBJ2-1; D unclear. Per the germline V gene, CDR1 is DFQATT and CDR2 is SNEGSKA (reference sequence). The germline V and J ends were trimmed by 3 bases and 4 bases, with 16 bases remaining between them. CDR3 length: 15 residues. The chain's CDR3 is CSARDPSLDYNEQFF. CDR3 bases: TGCAGTGCTAGGGACCCGAGCCTTGATTACAATGAGCAGTTCTTC.

This chain uses TRBV7-8 with TRBJ1-5; no clear D. Germline lookup yields CDR1 SGHVS and CDR2 FQNEAQ. The CDR3 sequence is 15 residues long. Trimming removed 2 bases from V and 3 bases from J, with 11 bases in between. This CDR3 is CASSLLGVDNQPQHF. CDR3 nucleotide sequence: TGTGCCAGCAGCTTATTAGGCGTCGACAATCAGCCCCAGCATTTT.

This chain joins TRBV7-2 and TRBJ2-1, with a possible D match to TRBD2 (5 bases). The V gene lost 8 bases and the J gene lost 6 bases, with 17 bases spanning the gap. The CDR3 totals 14 residues. Germline CDR1 reads SGHTA; CDR2 reads FQGNSA. CDR3 loop: CASGWKGVGNEQFF. The CDR3 bases are TGTGCCAGCGGCTGGAAGGGAGTGGGCAATGAGCAGTTCTTC.

This clonotype was recorded a few times. This chain uses TRBV9 with TRBJ2-2; 8 nucleotides match TRBD1. The CDR3 has 15 residues. CDR1 is SGDLS, CDR2 YYNGEE, per germline. V was clipped by 3 bases and J by 0 bases; unmatched bases: 1. CDR3 sequence (DNA): TGTGCCAGCAGCGGACAGGGGACGAACACCGGGGAGCTGTTTTTT. Its protein is CASSGQGTNTGELFF.

This clonotype showed up many times. The rearrangement joins TRBV5-4 to TRBJ2-1; D unclear. Germline V lookup: CDR1 SGHNT, CDR2 YYREEE (reference sequence). Between the trimmed V and J ends, which lost 4 bases and 0 bases, there was a span of 5 bases. The CDR3 has 13 residues. Here the CDR3 reads CASSPPSYNEQFF. CDR3 sequence (DNA): TGTGCCAGCAGCCCCCCCTCCTACAATGAGCAGTTCTTC.

Only a few counts were recorded for this clonotype. The rearrangement uses TRBV3-1 and TRBJ2-3; TRBD2 agrees at 12 bases. Germline CDR1 reads LGHDT; CDR2 reads YNNKEL (reference sequence). V was clipped by 0 bases and J by 2 bases; unmatched bases: 3. The CDR3 sequence is 17 residues long. CDR3 nucleotide sequence: TGTGCCAGCAGCCAAGATACTAGCGGGAGGATCACAGATACGCAGTATTTT. It codes for CASSQDTSGRITDTQYF.

The chain has TRBV3-1 and TRBJ2-1, with 8 bases aligning to TRBD2. This CDR3 is 14 amino acids long. The germline gives CDR1 LGHDT, CDR2 YNNKEL (reference sequence). The ends lost 4 bases at V and 10 bases at J; junction bases unmatched: 9. CDR3 coding DNA: TGTGCCAGCAGCCTAAGCGGGAGACGGGGGGAGCAGTTCTTC. This codes for CASSLSGRRGEQFF.

The V gene is TRBV6-2 or TRBV6-3, the J gene TRBJ2-1, with 11 bases aligning to TRBD2. Germline CDR1 is MNHEY and CDR2 is SVGEGT. The junction had 13 bases not matched to a gene; V was cut back by 6 bases and J by 3 bases. The CDR3 totals 18 residues. The CDR3 region is CASSPALAGERGYNEQFF. The CDR3 coding sequence is TGTGCCAGCAGCCCCGCACTAGCGGGAGAGCGGGGCTACAATGAGCAGTTCTTC.

In its sample, this clonotype was seen a few times. The rearrangement uses TRBV20-1 and TRBJ2-1; 12 bases match TRBD2. Trimming at V came to 0 bases and at J to 3 bases, leaving 6 bases not matched to a gene. Germline CDR1 is DFQATT and CDR2 is SNEGSKA (reference sequence). CDR3 length: 17 amino acids. CDR3 in amino acids: CSARDALGLAGYNEQFF. The CDR3 DNA is TGCAGTGCTAGAGATGCTCTGGGACTAGCGGGCTACAATGAGCAGTTCTTC.

This clonotype was found a few times. In DNA, the CDR3 is TGCAGTGCCCCGAGGGGCGGAAGCAATCAGCCCCAGCATTTT. Translating gives CSAPRGGSNQPQHF. The chain employs TRBV20-1 and TRBJ1-5, with D possibly TRBD1 on 5 matching bases. Trimming took 6 bases from V and 1 from J, leaving 13 bases between them. The CDR3 runs to 14 residues. Germline loops: CDR1 DFQATT, CDR2 SNEGSKA (reference sequence).

This clonotype has more than one count but fewer than ten. The gene calls are TRBV12-3 or TRBV12-4 and TRBJ2-1; no clear D. Trimming cost V 4 bases and J 4 bases, with 8 bases left between them. This CDR3 spans 13 amino acids. The CDR3 is CASSSPRYNEQFF. Here the CDR3 DNA reads TGTGCCAGCAGTTCCCCCAGGTACAATGAGCAGTTCTTC.

V gene TRBV12-5 combines with J gene TRBJ2-3, with unresolved D. Germline CDR1 is LGHNT and CDR2 is FRNRAP. The CDR3 sequence is 11 residues long. Trimming shortened V by 0 bases and J by 11 bases, and 6 bases separated the two germline ends. DNA of the CDR3: TGTGCTAGTGGTTTGGTGGATCTGCAGTATTTT. Its protein is CASGLVDLQYF.

This chain uses TRBV9 with TRBJ2-1; D gene unclear. The germline CDR1 and CDR2 sequences are SGDLS and YYNGEE. This CDR3 has 13 residues. The V end was cut by 3 bases, the J end by 6 bases, with 10 bases between. The CDR3 region has the DNA TGTGCCAGCAGCGATGGAGTACGCAATGAGCAGTTCTTC. Protein: CASSDGVRNEQFF.

V usage is TRBV13 and J usage is TRBJ2-5, with 15 bases that match TRBD2. With 5 bases clipped from V and 4 bases from J, the junction kept 11 bases outside the gene matches. Germline CDR1 reads PRHDT; CDR2 reads FYEKMQ (reference sequence). The CDR3 covers 18 residues. CDR3 in DNA: TGTGCCAGCAGCGCACTGGGACTAGCGGGAGGAGGAAGAGAGACCCAGTACTTC. It translates to CASSALGLAGGGRETQYF.

This clonotype has only a few counts. CDR3 amino acids: CASSEGLAGVRSYNEQFF. The CDR3 DNA sequence: TGTGCCAGCAGTGAGGGACTAGCGGGAGTGCGATCCTACAATGAGCAGTTCTTC. This chain connects TRBV2 to TRBJ2-1; 14 bases line up with TRBD2. This CDR3 spans 18 amino acids. Germline V gene data show CDR1 as SNHLY and CDR2 as FYNNEI. V was clipped by 3 bases and J by 1 base; unmatched bases: 5.

This chain connects TRBV9 to TRBJ2-1; D not resolved. Trimming pared 1 base from V and 3 bases from J, leaving 8 bases between. Germline V gene sequence: CDR1 SGDLS, CDR2 YYNGEE. The CDR3 totals 14 residues. The CDR3 reads CASSVHSDYNEQFF. DNA for the CDR3: TGTGCCAGCAGCGTACATTCGGACTACAATGAGCAGTTCTTC.